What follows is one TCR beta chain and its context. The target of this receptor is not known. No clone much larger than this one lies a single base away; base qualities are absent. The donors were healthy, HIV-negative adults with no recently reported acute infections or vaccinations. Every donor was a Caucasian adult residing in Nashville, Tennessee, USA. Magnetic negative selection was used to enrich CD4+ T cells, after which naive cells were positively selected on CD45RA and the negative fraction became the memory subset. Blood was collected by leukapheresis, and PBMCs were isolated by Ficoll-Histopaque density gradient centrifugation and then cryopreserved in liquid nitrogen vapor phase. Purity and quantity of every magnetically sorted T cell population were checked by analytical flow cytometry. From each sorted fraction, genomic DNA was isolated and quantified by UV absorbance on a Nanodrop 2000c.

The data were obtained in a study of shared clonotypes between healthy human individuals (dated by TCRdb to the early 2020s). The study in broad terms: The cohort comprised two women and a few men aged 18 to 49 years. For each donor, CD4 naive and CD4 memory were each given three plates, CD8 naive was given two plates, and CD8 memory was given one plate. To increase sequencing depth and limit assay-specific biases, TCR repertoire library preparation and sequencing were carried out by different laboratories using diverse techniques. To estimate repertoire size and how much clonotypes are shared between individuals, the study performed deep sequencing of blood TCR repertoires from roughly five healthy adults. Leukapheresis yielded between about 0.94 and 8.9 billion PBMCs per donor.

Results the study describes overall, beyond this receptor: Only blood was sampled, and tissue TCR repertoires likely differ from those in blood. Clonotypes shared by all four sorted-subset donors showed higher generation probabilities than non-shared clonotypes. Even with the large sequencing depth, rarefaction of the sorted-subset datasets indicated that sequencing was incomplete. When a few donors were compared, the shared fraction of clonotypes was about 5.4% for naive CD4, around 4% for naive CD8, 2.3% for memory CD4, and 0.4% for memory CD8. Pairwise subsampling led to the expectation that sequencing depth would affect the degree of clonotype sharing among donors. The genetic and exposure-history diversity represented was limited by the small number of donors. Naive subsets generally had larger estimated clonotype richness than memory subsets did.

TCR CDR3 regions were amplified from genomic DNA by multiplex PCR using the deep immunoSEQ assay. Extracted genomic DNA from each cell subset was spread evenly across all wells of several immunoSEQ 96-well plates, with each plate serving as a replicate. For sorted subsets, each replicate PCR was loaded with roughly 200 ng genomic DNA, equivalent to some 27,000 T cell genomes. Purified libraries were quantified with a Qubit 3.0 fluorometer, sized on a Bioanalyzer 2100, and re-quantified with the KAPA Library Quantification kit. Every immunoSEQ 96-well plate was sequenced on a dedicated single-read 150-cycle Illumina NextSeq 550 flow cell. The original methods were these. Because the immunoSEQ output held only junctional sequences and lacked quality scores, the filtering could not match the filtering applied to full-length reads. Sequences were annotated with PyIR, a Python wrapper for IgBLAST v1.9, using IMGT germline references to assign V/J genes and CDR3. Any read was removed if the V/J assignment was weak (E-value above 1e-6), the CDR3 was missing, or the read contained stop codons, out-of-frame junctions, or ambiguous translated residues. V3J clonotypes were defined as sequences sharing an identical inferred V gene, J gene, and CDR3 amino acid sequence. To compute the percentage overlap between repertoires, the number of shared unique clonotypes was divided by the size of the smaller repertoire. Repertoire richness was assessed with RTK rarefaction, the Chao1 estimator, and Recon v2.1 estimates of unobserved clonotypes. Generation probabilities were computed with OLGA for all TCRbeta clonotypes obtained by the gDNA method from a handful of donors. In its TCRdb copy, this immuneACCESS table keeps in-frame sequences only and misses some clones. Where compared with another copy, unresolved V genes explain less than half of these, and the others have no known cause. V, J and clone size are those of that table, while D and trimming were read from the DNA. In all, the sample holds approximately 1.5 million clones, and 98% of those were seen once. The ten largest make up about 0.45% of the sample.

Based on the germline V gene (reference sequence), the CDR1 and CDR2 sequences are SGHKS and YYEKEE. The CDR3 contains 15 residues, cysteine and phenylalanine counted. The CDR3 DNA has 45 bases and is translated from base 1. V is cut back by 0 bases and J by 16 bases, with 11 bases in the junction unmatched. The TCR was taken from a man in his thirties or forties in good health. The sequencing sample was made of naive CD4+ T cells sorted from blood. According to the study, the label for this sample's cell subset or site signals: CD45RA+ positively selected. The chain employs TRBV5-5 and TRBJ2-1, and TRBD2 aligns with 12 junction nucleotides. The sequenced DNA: TGTGCCAGCAGCTTGGTTCTAGCGGGAGGGCGGCCCGATTTCTTC. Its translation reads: CASSLVLAGGRPDFF.